This TCR beta chain appears in the sequencing data of a study of blood T cell repertoires in COVID-19. Participants reported their clinical history, and cohort assignment relied on those reports. In the original analysis: Nucleated cell counts were estimated from reference gene primer amplification. Sequencing was performed with immunoSEQ multiplex PCR; in TCRdb, only in-frame clones are kept and a portion is missing. V and J calls plus clone size are reproduced from that table; the DNA served to infer D and trimming. The repertoire includes about 270,000 clones, more than 70% of them detected once, and over 2% sits in the top ten. The CDR3 has 15 residues. V gave up 3 bases and J gave up 0 bases; unmatched junction bases: 2. Germline CDR1 reads MDHEN; CDR2 reads SYDVKM.

This chain joins TRBV28 and TRBJ2-7; TRBD1 agrees at 10 bases. Sequenced: PBMCs or T cells enriched from blood (not recorded which). The sequence was obtained from a woman in her sixties in a cohort exposed to, infected with or recovered from COVID-19 (not recorded which). The CDR3: CASSLWTGGSYEQYF. The CDR3 nucleotides read TGTGCCAGCAGTTTGTGGACAGGGGGCTCCTACGAGCAGTACTTC.